This T cell receptor beta chain was obtained from a study of T-cell reconstitution after alpha-beta-depleted transplantation in children. The CDR3 spans 15 residues. With 5 bases removed from V and 4 bases from J, the gap between germline ends came to 18 bases. Germline assignment: CDR1 SQVTM and CDR2 ANQGSEA. This clonotype came up a few times. Preparing the TCRbeta library involved the use of unique molecular identifiers. TCRdb re-called the PCR reads through MiXCR, storing one row per CDR3 protein. The sample includes 210,000 or so distinct CDR3 sequences, under 9.5% of them seen just once. The source was PBMCs from the stem cell graft donor, collected from the stem cell graft. V is TRBV29-1 and J is TRBJ2-1, with D unclear. The origin of this receptor is a human donor who donated a stem cell graft to a child with acute lymphoblastic leukemia. The CDR3 loop is CSVYRVERGYNEQFF. In nucleotides, the CDR3 is TGCAGCGTTTACCGGGTAGAGAGAGGATACAATGAGCAGTTCTTC.